The clone carrying this T cell receptor beta chain was counted once. The target antigen is unknown. The data are from a study of T cell responses to AZD1222 COVID-19 vaccine. General observations from the study: The donor group comprised mostly white British people and more females; the analysis possibly underestimated clonal diversity. Unmutated variant regions are reportedly targeted by nearly half of spike-specific TCRs. Vaccine-related CD4 TCRs covered spike, predominating at 160-218 and 743-854. Recipients of AZD1222 seropositive at baseline numbered only 5 or 6.

Germline loops: CDR1 SNHLY, CDR2 FYNNEI. This CDR3 has 12 amino acids. The germline V and J ends were trimmed by 4 bases and 1 base, with 2 bases remaining between them. Using immunoSEQ multiplex PCR, the repertoire was profiled, and TCRdb retains in-frame clones only, with some absent. Altogether around 190,000 clones are present, around 94% being singletons, with the ten largest covering around 1.6%. The source material was peripheral blood, sampled 28 days after the second AZD1222 dose. The rearrangement uses TRBV2 and TRBJ2-1; D unclear. This clonotype was sampled from an adult who received the AZD1222 COVID-19 vaccine. This CDR3 is CASSASYNEQFF. The CDR3, as DNA: TGTGCCAGCAGTGCGTCCTACAATGAGCAGTTCTTC.